This TCR beta chain was recorded in a study of shared clonotypes between healthy human individuals. The test was conducted at deep level. Sequencing used immunoSEQ multiplex PCR; TCRdb keeps in-frame clones, though not all of them. Altogether approximately 720,000 clones are present, 90% to 95% being singletons, with the ten largest covering 24%. CD45RO-negative CD8 cells positively selected for CCR7 made up the naive population, which excluded terminally differentiated effector memory CD45RA+ cells. All donors qualified as healthy HIV-negative adults and had experienced no recent acute infections or vaccinations. Study-level findings and limits: As a rule, naive subsets had a larger estimated richness than memory subsets.

The CDR3 covers 13 residues. Unmatched junction bases numbered 3, after V lost 8 bases and J lost 1 base. Germline CDR1 SNHLY, CDR2 FYNNEI. In the case of this clone: Its antigen is undetermined.

The TCR sequence derives from a man aged 25-40 years in good health. The material sequenced was naive CD8+ T cells sorted from blood. The chain combines TRBV2 with TRBJ1-1, with TRBD1 matching over 8 bases. CDR3 protein: CASWTGTNTEAFF. CDR3 sequence (DNA): TGTGCCAGCTGGACAGGGACGAACACTGAAGCTTTCTTT.